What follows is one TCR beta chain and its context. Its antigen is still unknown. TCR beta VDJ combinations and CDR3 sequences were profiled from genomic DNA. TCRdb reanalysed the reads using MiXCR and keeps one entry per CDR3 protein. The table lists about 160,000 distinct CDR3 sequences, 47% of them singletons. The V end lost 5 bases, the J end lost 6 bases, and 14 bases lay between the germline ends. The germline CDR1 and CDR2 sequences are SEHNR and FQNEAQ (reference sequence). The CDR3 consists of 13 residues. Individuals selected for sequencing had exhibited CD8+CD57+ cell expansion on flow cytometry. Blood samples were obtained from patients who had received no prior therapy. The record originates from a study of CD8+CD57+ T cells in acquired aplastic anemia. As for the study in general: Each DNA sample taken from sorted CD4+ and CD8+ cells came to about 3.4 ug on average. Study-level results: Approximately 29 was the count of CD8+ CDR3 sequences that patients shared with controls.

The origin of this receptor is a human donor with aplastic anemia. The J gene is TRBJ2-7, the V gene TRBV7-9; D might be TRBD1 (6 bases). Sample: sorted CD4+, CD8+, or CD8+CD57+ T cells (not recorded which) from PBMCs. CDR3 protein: CASSNSRGPEQYF. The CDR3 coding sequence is TGTGCCAGCAGCAACTCCAGGGGACCCGAGCAGTACTTC.